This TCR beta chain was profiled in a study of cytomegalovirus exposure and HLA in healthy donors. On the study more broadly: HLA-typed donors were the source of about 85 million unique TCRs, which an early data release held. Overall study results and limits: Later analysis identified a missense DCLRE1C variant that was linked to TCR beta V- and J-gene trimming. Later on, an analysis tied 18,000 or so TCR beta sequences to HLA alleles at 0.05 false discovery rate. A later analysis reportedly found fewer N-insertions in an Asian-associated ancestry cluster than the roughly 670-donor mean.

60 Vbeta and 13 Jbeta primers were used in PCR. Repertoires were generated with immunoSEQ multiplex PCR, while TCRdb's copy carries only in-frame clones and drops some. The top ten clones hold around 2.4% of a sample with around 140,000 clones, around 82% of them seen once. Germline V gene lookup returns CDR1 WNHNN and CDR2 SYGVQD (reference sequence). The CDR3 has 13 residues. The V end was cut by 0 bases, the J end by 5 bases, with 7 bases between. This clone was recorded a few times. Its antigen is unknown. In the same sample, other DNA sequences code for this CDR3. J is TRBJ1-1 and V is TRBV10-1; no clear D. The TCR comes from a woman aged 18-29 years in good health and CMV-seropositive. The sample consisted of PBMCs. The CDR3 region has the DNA TGCGCCAGCAGTGAGTCGGGCCGAACTGAAGCTTTCTTT. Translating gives CASSESGRTEAFF.